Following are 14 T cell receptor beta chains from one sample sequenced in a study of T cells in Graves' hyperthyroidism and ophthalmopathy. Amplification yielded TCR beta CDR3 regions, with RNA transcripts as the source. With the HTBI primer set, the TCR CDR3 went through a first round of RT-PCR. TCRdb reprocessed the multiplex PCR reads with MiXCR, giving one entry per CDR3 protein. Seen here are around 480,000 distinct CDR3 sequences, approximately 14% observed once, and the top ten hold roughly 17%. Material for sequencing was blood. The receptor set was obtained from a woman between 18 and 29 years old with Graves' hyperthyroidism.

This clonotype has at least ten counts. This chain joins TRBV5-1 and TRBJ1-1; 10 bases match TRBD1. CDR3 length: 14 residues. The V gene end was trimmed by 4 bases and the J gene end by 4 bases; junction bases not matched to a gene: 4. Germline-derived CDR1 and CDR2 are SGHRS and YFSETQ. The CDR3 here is CASSQGQGSTEAFF. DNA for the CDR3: TGCGCCAGCAGCCAGGGACAGGGGTCCACTGAAGCTTTCTTT.

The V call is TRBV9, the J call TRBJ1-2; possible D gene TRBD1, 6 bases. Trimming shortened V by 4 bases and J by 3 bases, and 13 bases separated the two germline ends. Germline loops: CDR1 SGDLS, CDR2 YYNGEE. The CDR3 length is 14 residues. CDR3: CASSRQRQDYGYTF. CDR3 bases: TGTGCCAGCAGCAGGCAAAGACAGGACTATGGCTACACCTTC. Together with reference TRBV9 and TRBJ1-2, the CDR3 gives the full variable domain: DSGVTQTPKHLITATGQRVTLRCSPRSGDLSVYWYQQSLDQGLQFLIQYYNGEERAKGNILERFSAQQFPDLHSELNLSSLELGDSALYFCASSRQRQDYGYTFGSGTRLTVV.

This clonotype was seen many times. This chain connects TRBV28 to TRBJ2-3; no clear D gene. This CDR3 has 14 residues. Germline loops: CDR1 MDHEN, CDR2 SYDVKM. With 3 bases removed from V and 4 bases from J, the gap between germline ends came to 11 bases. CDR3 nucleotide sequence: TGTGCCAGCAGTTTGGTGAGATGGGCAGATACGCAGTATTTT. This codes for CASSLVRWADTQYF.

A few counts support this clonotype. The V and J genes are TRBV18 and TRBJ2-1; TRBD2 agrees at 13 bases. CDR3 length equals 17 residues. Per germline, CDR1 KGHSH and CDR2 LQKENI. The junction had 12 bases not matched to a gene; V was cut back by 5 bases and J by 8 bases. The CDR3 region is CASSTLSGLAGSHEQFF. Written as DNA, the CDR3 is TGTGCCAGCTCAACACTCTCGGGACTAGCGGGATCCCATGAGCAGTTCTTC. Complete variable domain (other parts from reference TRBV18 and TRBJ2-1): NAGVMQNPRHLVRRRGQEARLRCSPMKGHSHVYWYRQLPEEGLKFMVYLQKENIIDESGMPKERFSAEFPKEGPSILRIQQVVRGDSAAYFCASSTLSGLAGSHEQFFGPGTRLTVL.

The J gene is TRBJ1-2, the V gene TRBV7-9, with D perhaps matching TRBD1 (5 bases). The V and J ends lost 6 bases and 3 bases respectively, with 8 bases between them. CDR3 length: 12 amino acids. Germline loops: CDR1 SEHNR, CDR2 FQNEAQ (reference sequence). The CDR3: CASRGEDYGYTF. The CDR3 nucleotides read TGTGCCAGCAGGGGGGAGGACTATGGCTACACCTTC.

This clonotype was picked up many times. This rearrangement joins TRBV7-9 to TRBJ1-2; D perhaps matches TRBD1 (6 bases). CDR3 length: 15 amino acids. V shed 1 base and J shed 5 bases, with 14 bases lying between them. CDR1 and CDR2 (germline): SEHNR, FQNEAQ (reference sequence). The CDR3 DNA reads TGTGCCAGCAGCTTAGGGCCAGGGGAGGAGTATGGCTACACCTTC. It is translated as CASSLGPGEEYGYTF. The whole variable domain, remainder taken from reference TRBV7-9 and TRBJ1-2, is DTGVSQNPRHKITKRGQNVTFRCDPISEHNRLYWYRQTLGQGPEFLTYFQNEAQLEKSRLLSDRFSAERPKGSFSTLEIQRTEQGDSAMYLCASSLGPGEEYGYTFGSGTRLTVV.

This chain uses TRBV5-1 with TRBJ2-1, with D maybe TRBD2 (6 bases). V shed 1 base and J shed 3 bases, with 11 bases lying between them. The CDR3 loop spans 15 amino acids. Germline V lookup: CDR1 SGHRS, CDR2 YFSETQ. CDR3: CASSLKTSLYNEQFF. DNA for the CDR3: TGCGCCAGCAGCTTGAAAACTAGCCTCTACAATGAGCAGTTCTTC.

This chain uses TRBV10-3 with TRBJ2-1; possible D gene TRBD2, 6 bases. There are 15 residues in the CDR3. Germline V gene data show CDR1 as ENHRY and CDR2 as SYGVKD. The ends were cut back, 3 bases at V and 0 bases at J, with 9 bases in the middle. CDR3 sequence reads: CAISDRESSYNEQFF. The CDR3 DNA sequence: TGTGCCATCAGTGATCGGGAGAGCTCCTACAATGAGCAGTTCTTC.

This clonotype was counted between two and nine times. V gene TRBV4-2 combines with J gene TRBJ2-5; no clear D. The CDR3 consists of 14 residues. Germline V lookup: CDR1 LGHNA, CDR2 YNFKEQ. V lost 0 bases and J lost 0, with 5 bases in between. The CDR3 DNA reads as TGTGCCAGCAGCCAAGACCCGCACCAAGAGACCCAGTACTTC. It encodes CASSQDPHQETQYF.

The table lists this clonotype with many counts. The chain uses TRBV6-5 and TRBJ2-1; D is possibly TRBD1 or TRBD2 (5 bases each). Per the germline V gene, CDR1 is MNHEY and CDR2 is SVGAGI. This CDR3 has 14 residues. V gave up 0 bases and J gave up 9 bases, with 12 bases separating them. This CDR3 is CASSYSRRDAEQFF. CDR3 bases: TGTGCCAGCAGTTACTCCCGTCGGGACGCTGAGCAGTTCTTC.

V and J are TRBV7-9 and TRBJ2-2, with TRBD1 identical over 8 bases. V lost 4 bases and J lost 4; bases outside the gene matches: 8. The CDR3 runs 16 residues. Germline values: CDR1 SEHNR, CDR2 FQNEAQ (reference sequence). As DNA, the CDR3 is TGTGCCAGCAGCTCTACAGGGGGTATCCTCACCGGGGAGCTGTTTTTT. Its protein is CASSSTGGILTGELFF.

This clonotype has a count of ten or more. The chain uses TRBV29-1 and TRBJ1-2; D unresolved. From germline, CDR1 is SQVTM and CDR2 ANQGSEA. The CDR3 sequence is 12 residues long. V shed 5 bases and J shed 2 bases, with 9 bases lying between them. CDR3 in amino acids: CSVSAENYGYTF. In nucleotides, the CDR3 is TGCAGCGTTTCAGCTGAGAACTATGGCTACACCTTC.

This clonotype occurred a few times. CDR3 sequence reads: CASSIFRGPTPAYNSPLHF. Here the CDR3 DNA reads TGTGCCAGTAGTATATTCCGGGGGCCCACGCCCGCTTATAATTCACCCCTCCACTTT. V usage is TRBV19 and J usage is TRBJ1-6, with a tentative D call TRBD1 (6 bases). CDR1 is LNHDA, CDR2 SQIVND, per germline (reference sequence). The CDR3 contains 19 residues. V lost 2 bases and J lost 4, with 21 bases in between.

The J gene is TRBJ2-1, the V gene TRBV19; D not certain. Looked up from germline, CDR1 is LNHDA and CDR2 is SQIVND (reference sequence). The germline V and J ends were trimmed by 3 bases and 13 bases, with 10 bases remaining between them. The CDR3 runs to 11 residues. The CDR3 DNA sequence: TGTGCCAGTAGTATCGGGCGCGTTCAGTTCTTC. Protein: CASSIGRVQFF.